The 25 T cell receptor beta chains below were found in one sample sequenced in a study of blood T cells in healthy people across ages. The second PCR ran roughly 6 to 11 cycles with a sample-barcoded 5' primer and J-beta primers. TCRdb used MiXCR to reprocess the 5' RACE reads, holding one entry per CDR3 protein. Among over 1.5 million distinct CDR3 sequences listed, 40% to 55% were seen once. What was sequenced was blood. These TCRs come from a woman aged 40 to 50 in good health.

This chain joins TRBV20-1 and TRBJ2-1; 13 nucleotides match TRBD2. The junction had 11 bases not matched to a gene; V was cut back by 0 bases and J by 0 bases. The CDR3 totals 20 residues. Germline CDR1 and CDR2: DFQATT and SNEGSKA (reference sequence). The chain's CDR3 is CSARDPGLAGATSSYNEQFF. CDR3 sequence (DNA): TGCAGTGCTAGAGATCCAGGACTAGCGGGGGCCACGAGCTCCTACAATGAGCAGTTCTTC.

In its sample, this clonotype was seen a few times. The rearrangement joins TRBV27 to TRBJ1-2; maybe TRBD1 (6 bases). Germline V gene sequence: CDR1 MNHEY, CDR2 SMNVEV (reference sequence). The CDR3 is 12 residues long. V lost 2 bases and J 8 bases, leaving 9 bases between the germline ends. CDR3 nucleotides: TGTGCCAGCAGTTTACAGGGGCGGGGCTACACCTTC. This encodes CASSLQGRGYTF.

This clonotype has a handful of counts. CDR3 residues: CASSSQGASYNEQFF. The CDR3 DNA is TGTGCCAGCAGCTCACAGGGGGCCTCCTACAATGAGCAGTTCTTC. This chain connects TRBV6-2 or TRBV6-3 to TRBJ2-1; 9 bases agree with TRBD1. Germline CDR1 is MNHEY and CDR2 is SVGEGT. V lost 6 bases and J lost 0; bases outside the gene matches: 3. This CDR3 comprises 15 residues.

The rearrangement links TRBV20-1 to TRBJ2-1; 7 bases map to TRBD2. The length of the CDR3 is 15 residues. CDR1 is DFQATT, CDR2 SNEGSKA, per germline (reference sequence). J was trimmed by 1 base and V by 6 bases; bases with no gene match: 9. CDR3 residues: CSAQPLARSYNEQFF. The DNA for the CDR3 is TGCAGTGCCCAACCACTAGCGAGATCCTACAATGAGCAGTTCTTC.

This rearrangement joins TRBV7-9 to TRBJ2-5; 10 bases fit TRBD2. CDR1 is SEHNR and CDR2 is FQNEAQ in the germline V gene (reference sequence). The CDR3 is made up of 15 amino acids. J was trimmed by 11 bases and V by 5 bases; bases with no gene match: 14. In nucleotides, the CDR3 is TGTGCCAGCAGCCTACTAGCGGGGAGAAACAATGAGCAGTACTTC. The encoded protein is CASSLLAGRNNEQYF.

This clonotype showed up many times. The CDR3 here is CASGREETQYF. As DNA, the CDR3 is TGTGCCAGCGGGAGGGAAGAGACCCAGTACTTC. The chain uses TRBV6-6 and TRBJ2-5; 7 nucleotides align to TRBD2. The CDR3 spans 11 residues. Unmatched junction bases numbered 0, after V lost 8 bases and J lost 3 bases. Per germline, CDR1 MNHNY and CDR2 SVGAGI (reference sequence).

The rearrangement links TRBV6-1 to TRBJ2-7; 9 bases agree with TRBD1. Germline CDR1 MNHNS, CDR2 SASEGT. There are 14 residues in the CDR3. The trim removed 9 bases at V and 5 bases at J, leaving 11 bases unmatched. CDR3 nucleotide sequence: TGTGCCAGTATTTTCCGGGACAGGGTGCACGAGCAGTACTTC. This encodes CASIFRDRVHEQYF.

About this clonotype itself: Mismatch with germline at one junction end may stem from a read error. V and J are TRBV4-1 and TRBJ2-1, with D tentatively TRBD1 (5 bases). The CDR3 extends over 15 amino acids. Germline assignment: CDR1 MGHRA and CDR2 YSYEKL. CDR3 in amino acids: CASKGVTDFYNGQFF. As DNA, the CDR3 is TGCGCCAGCAAAGGGGTCACTGATTTCTACAATGGGCAGTTCTTC.

This chain connects TRBV27 to TRBJ2-3; 8 positions match TRBD2. V shed 5 bases, J shed 3 bases, and the junction held 4 bases outside the gene matches. CDR1 and CDR2 from the germline V gene are MNHEY and SMNVEV (reference sequence). This CDR3 spans 14 amino acids. The CDR3 loop reads CASSIASGTDTQYF. The CDR3 coding sequence is TGTGCCAGCAGTATTGCTAGCGGGACAGATACGCAGTATTTT.

This chain links TRBV12-3 or TRBV12-4 with TRBJ1-6; 9 bases align to TRBD1. V was pared by 5 bases and J by 1 base, with 3 bases of the junction left unmatched. CDR3 length equals 16 residues. The CDR3 DNA is TGTGCCAGCAGTACAGGGGGCCGGTCCTATAATTCACCCCTCCACTTT. Translation gives CASSTGGRSYNSPLHF.

The chain combines TRBV6-5 with TRBJ2-1, with 8 positions matching TRBD1. The CDR3 covers 15 residues. Looked up from germline, CDR1 is MNHEY and CDR2 is SVGAGI. V was clipped by 4 bases and J by 8 bases; unmatched bases: 10. CDR3 in amino acids: CASSSLLGRGHEQFF. CDR3 DNA sequence: TGTGCCAGCAGTTCACTCCTAGGCAGGGGGCATGAGCAGTTCTTC.

The chain couples TRBV7-2 to TRBJ2-1; tentative D call: TRBD1 (5 bases). The CDR3 is 15 amino acids. Germline V CDR1 and CDR2: SGHTA, FQGNSA. The V end was cut by 1 base, the J end by 3 bases, with 10 bases between. CDR3 protein: CASSLGVGRYNEQFF. The CDR3, as DNA: TGTGCCAGCAGCTTAGGGGTGGGGCGCTACAATGAGCAGTTCTTC.

V is TRBV20-1 and J is TRBJ2-4; the match to TRBD2 covers 9 bases. The DNA end lines up better with TRBJ2-5; the J call may be wrong. Germline V gene lookup returns CDR1 DFQATT and CDR2 SNEGSKA (reference sequence). The CDR3 extends over 14 amino acids. The CDR3 coding sequence is TGCAGTGCTATAGGCGGGGGGGCCTGGGAGACCCAGTACTTC. Its translation is CSAIGGGAWETQYF.

The rearrangement uses TRBV5-1 and TRBJ2-1; the match to TRBD2 covers 9 bases. Losses at the gene ends were 2 bases for V and 1 base for J; bases not matched to a gene: 4. This CDR3 spans 16 amino acids. Germline V CDR1 and CDR2: SGHRS, YFSETQ. CDR3 in amino acids: CASSFLAGVSYNEQFF. As DNA, the CDR3 is TGCGCCAGCAGCTTTTTAGCGGGGGTATCCTACAATGAGCAGTTCTTC.

This clonotype was seen only a few times. The chain couples TRBV4-3 to TRBJ1-2; D is possibly TRBD1 (6 bases). The CDR3 spans 15 residues. Germline-derived CDR1 and CDR2 are LGHNA and YSLEER. The V end lost 0 bases, the J end lost 7 bases, and 15 bases lay between the germline ends. CDR3 DNA sequence: TGCGCCAGCAGCCAAGATCACGGGAAAGGGGGTGGCTACACCTTC. Its translation: CASSQDHGKGGGYTF.

The gene calls are TRBV11-1 and TRBJ2-5; 7 nucleotides align to TRBD1. Germline lookup yields CDR1 SGHAT and CDR2 FQDESV (reference sequence). V lost 7 bases and J lost 5; bases outside the gene matches: 13. There are 15 residues in the CDR3. This CDR3 is CASNPTGLRSETQYF. As DNA, the CDR3 is TGTGCCAGCAACCCGACAGGGCTTAGGTCGGAGACCCAGTACTTC.

The rearrangement links TRBV2 to TRBJ2-1; either TRBD1 or TRBD2 may supply D (5 bases each). The CDR3 loop spans 15 amino acids. V was pared by 3 bases and J by 4 bases, with 13 bases between. Germline lookup yields CDR1 SNHLY and CDR2 FYNNEI. This chain's CDR3 is CASSDREIGYNEQFF. The CDR3 DNA sequence: TGTGCCAGCAGTGACAGGGAGATAGGGTACAATGAGCAGTTCTTC.

There are a few counts of this clonotype. DNA of the CDR3: TGTGCCAGCAGTTTATTGGCGGGGGGCAACTCCTACAATGAGCAGTTCTTC. Amino acid sequence: CASSLLAGGNSYNEQFF. This sequence joins TRBV12-3 or TRBV12-4 and TRBJ2-1; 8 bases are a match to TRBD2. The CDR3 contains 17 residues. Trimming removed 2 bases from V and 0 bases from J; junction bases left unmatched: 6.

The sample holds a few counts of this clonotype. This chain connects TRBV5-1 to TRBJ2-7; D is ambiguous. Germline V gene data show CDR1 as SGHRS and CDR2 as YFSETQ. The CDR3 is 15 residues long. Trimming cost V 1 base and J 2 bases, with 13 bases left between them. The CDR3 reads CASSLRPTSTYEQYF. DNA of the CDR3: TGCGCCAGCAGCTTGCGACCGACTTCCACCTACGAGCAGTACTTC. Combining the CDR3 with reference TRBV5-1 and TRBJ2-7 gives the whole variable domain KAGVTQTPRYLIKTRGQQVTLSCSPISGHRSVSWYQQTPGQGLQFLFEYFSETQRNKGNFPGRFSGRQFSNSRSEMNVSTLELGDSALYLCASSLRPTSTYEQYFGPGTRLTVT.

The chain combines TRBV7-3 with TRBJ2-7, with a possible D match to TRBD1 (7 bases). CDR3 length equals 15 residues. Germline V gene lookup returns CDR1 SGHTA and CDR2 FQGTGA. V lost 5 bases and J lost 1, with 15 bases in between. The CDR3 spells CASSEGGQVSYEQYF. CDR3 nucleotides: TGTGCCAGCAGCGAGGGAGGACAGGTATCCTACGAGCAGTACTTC.

The V call is TRBV7-9, the J call TRBJ1-6, with D uncertain. The CDR3 runs 18 residues. Deletions cut 4 bases from V and 0 bases from J, with 16 bases between. Germline CDR1 reads SEHNR; CDR2 reads FQNEAQ (reference sequence). CDR3 residues: CASSSQEIRISYNSPLHF. The CDR3 bases are TGTGCCAGCAGCTCACAAGAGATTAGGATCTCCTATAATTCACCCCTCCACTTT.

The chain has TRBV6-2 or TRBV6-3 and TRBJ2-3, with D perhaps TRBD2 (7 bases). Per the germline V gene, CDR1 is MNHEY and CDR2 is SVGEGT. CDR3 length equals 18 residues. The V end was cut by 6 bases, the J end by 0 bases, with 22 bases between. Here the CDR3 reads CASRYPGGGTPSTDTQYF. The CDR3 region has the DNA TGTGCCAGCAGGTACCCGGGGGGCGGGACCCCTAGCACAGATACGCAGTATTTT.

The V and J genes are TRBV21-1 and TRBJ2-3; TRBD1, as called in the table, went unchecked against the DNA. TRBV21-1 represents a pseudogene. The CDR3 consists of 16 residues. CDR3 sequence reads: CASSRRGRVGTDTQYF. CDR3 sequence (DNA): TGTGCCAGCAGCCGAAGGGGGCGAGTCGGCACAGATACGCAGTATTTT.

The chain joins TRBV3-1 to TRBJ2-7; TRBD1 matches 10 bases. The CDR3 has 13 amino acids. CDR1 and CDR2 from the germline V gene are LGHDT and YNNKEL (reference sequence). J lost 0 bases, V lost 11 bases, and 4 bases had no gene match. The CDR3 bases are TGTGCCTGCCGGGACAGGGGCTCCTACGAGCAGTACTTC. This codes for CACRDRGSYEQYF.

The CDR3 loop is CASSFLQRGASGANVLTF. The CDR3 nucleotides read TGTGCCAGCAGCTTTCTCCAGCGGGGGGCCAGTGGGGCCAACGTCCTGACTTTC. V is TRBV7-3 and J is TRBJ2-6; TRBD2 aligns across 9 bases. This CDR3 is 18 amino acids long. Germline V CDR1 and CDR2: SGHTA, FQGTGA. V was pared by 3 bases and J by 3 bases, with 9 bases of the junction left unmatched.